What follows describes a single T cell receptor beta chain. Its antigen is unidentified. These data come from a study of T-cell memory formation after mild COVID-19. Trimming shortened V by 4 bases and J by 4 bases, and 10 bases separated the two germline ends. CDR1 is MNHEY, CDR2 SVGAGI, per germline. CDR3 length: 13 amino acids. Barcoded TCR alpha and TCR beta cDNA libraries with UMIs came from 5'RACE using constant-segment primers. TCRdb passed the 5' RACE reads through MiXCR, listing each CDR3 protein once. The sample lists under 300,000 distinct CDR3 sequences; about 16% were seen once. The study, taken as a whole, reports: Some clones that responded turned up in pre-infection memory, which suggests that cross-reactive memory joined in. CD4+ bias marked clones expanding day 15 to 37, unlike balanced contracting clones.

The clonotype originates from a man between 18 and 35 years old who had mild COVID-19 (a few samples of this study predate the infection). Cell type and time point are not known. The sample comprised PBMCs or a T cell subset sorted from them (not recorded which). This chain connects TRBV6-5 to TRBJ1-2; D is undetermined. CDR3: CASSFEGRYGYTF. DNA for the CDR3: TGTGCCAGCAGTTTCGAGGGCCGCTATGGCTACACCTTC.